Below are 5 T cell receptor beta chains sequenced from a single sample in a study of blood T cells in healthy people across ages. The use of a sample-barcoded 5' primer and a J-beta primer mix characterized a second PCR of roughly 7 to 11 cycles. One entry per CDR3 protein, called by TCRdb with MiXCR from the 5' RACE reads. The sample shows 650,000 to 1,000,000 distinct CDR3 sequences, roughly 34% of them seen only once. Source material: blood. These receptors were collected from a man between 18 and 29 years old in good health.

As concerns this clonotype: This may stem from a read error, because a much larger clone lies one nucleotide away. This chain links TRBV7-3 with TRBJ2-1; D gene uncertain. Germline V gene lookup returns CDR1 SGHTA and CDR2 FQGTGA. This CDR3 has 14 residues. This chain's CDR3 is CASSVTSDYNEQFF. In DNA, the CDR3 is TGTGCCAGCAGCGTAACGTCGGACTACAATGAGCAGTTCTTC.

This clonotype has just a few counts. This rearrangement joins TRBV4-2 to TRBJ2-5; D perhaps matches TRBD2 (5 bases). V dropped 4 bases and J dropped 5 bases, with 20 bases sitting between them. Germline CDR1 and CDR2: LGHNA and YNFKEQ. The CDR3 is 16 amino acids. The CDR3 sequence is CASSLNSGSTLETQYF. Written as DNA, the CDR3 is TGTGCCAGCAGCCTAAACTCGGGGAGTACCCTGGAGACCCAGTACTTC.

Points on this clonotype: The junction differs from germline at one of its ends, possibly a read error. The CDR3 DNA reads as TGTGCCAACAGTTACCTAAGGAGAGGGGGCCAGTATGGCTACACCTTC. It codes for CANSYLRRGGQYGYTF. The chain has TRBV6-5 and TRBJ1-2; 7 nucleotides align to TRBD1. Germline CDR1 and CDR2: MNHEY and SVGAGI. CDR3 length equals 16 residues.

This clonotype has a handful of counts. A clone one base away is much larger, so this may be a read error. This rearrangement joins TRBV12-3 or TRBV12-4 to TRBJ2-1; a possible D gene is TRBD2 (6 bases). V shed 5 bases and J shed 8 bases, with 16 bases lying between them. The CDR3 is made up of 14 amino acids. CDR3 bases: TGTGCCAGCAGTGTAGACGGAGGGCAGGATGAGCAGTTCTTC. Protein sequence: CASSVDGGQDEQFF.

V and J are TRBV20-1 and TRBJ1-6; the D gene is possibly TRBD1 (6 bases). Germline V lookup: CDR1 DFQATT, CDR2 SNEGSKA (reference sequence). V was cut by 5 bases and J by 9 bases, with 17 bases left in between. CDR3 length: 14 residues. CDR3 sequence: CSAPPASRGSPLHF. CDR3 nucleotides: TGCAGTGCTCCCCCGGCGTCCAGGGGTTCACCCCTCCACTTT.